These 31 T cell receptor beta chains originate from one sample sequenced in a study of control samples from healthy donors and cancer patients. The assay was immunoSEQ multiplex PCR, and TCRdb's table has in-frame clones only and misses some. The sample yields 110,000 or so clones, 82% seen once. The source material was blood. These receptors came from a man between 18 and 29 years old in good health.

CDR3 DNA sequence: TGTGCCAGCAGTGGTCCAGGGGGGGCGGGTATGAACACTGAAGCTTTCTTT. Its translation is CASSGPGGAGMNTEAFF. The chain couples TRBV6-1 to TRBJ1-1; 7 bases align to TRBD1. Looked up from germline, CDR1 is MNHNS and CDR2 is SASEGT. V shed 4 bases and J 0 bases; nucleotides not matched to a gene: 11. The CDR3 has 17 residues.

This chain joins TRBV6-5 and TRBJ1-5; the D is unclear. The ends were cut back, 4 bases at V and 4 bases at J, with 5 bases in the middle. The germline CDR1 and CDR2 sequences are MNHEY and SVGAGI. The CDR3 has 12 amino acids. CDR3 in DNA: TGTGCCAGCAGTTCTGGGAATCAGCCCCAGCATTTT. Protein sequence: CASSSGNQPQHF.

This clone appeared a few times. V and J are TRBV30 and TRBJ2-1; a weak D match, TRBD2 (6 bases). In germline, CDR1 is GTSNPN, CDR2 SVGIG (reference sequence). Between the trimmed V and J ends, which lost 3 bases and 15 bases, there was a span of 21 bases. The CDR3 is 13 residues long. The CDR3 bases are TGTGCCTGGAGGAGCGGCGGGGCCCATGTTTGGTTCTTC. Amino acid sequence: CAWRSGGAHVWFF.

The V gene is TRBV5-8, the J gene TRBJ2-7, with TRBD1 identical over 7 bases. The junction had 7 bases not matched to a gene; V was cut back by 5 bases and J by 5 bases. The CDR3 runs 13 residues. The germline gives CDR1 SGHTS, CDR2 YDEGEE. The CDR3 loop is CASRKTGWNEQYV. The CDR3 DNA reads as TGTGCCAGCAGGAAGACAGGGTGGAACGAGCAGTACGTC.

The chain employs TRBV24-1 and TRBJ2-3, with D possibly matching TRBD1 (7 bases). The CDR3 loop spans 13 amino acids. Looked up from germline, CDR1 is KGHDR and CDR2 is SFDVKD. V was cut by 7 bases and J by 2 bases, with 9 bases left in between. As DNA, the CDR3 is TGTGCCACCAGCAGGGGGGTCACAGATACGCAGTATTTT. This encodes CATSRGVTDTQYF.

This chain links TRBV11-2 with TRBJ1-6; no reliable D call. Germline CDR1 is SGHAT and CDR2 is FQNNGV. Trimming cost V 1 base and J 7 bases, with 14 bases left between them. CDR3 size: 16 residues. Here the CDR3 reads CASSLAKSSFNSPLHF. CDR3 nucleotide sequence: TGTGCCAGCAGCTTAGCTAAGAGCTCCTTCAATTCACCCCTCCACTTT.

The CDR3 spells CASSLVDTRTGRRDTQYF. DNA for the CDR3: TGTGCCAGCAGTTTAGTAGATACTAGGACTGGCCGGAGAGATACGCAGTATTTT. The chain couples TRBV27 to TRBJ2-3; D perhaps matches TRBD2 (5 bases). The CDR3 is 18 residues long. V was cut by 2 bases and J by 5 bases, with 23 bases left in between. CDR1 is MNHEY, CDR2 SMNVEV, per germline (reference sequence).

The chain employs TRBV14 and TRBJ1-1; TRBD1 might be the D (5 bases). The CDR3 extends over 12 amino acids. Trimming took off 0 bases at V and 10 bases at J, with 9 bases between the two ends. Germline V gene sequence: CDR1 SGHDN, CDR2 FVKESK. DNA for the CDR3: TGTGCCAGCAGCCAAGATCGGGGACGAGCTTTCTTT. Encoded protein: CASSQDRGRAFF.

This clone was recorded a few times. V and J are TRBV6-5 and TRBJ1-1; TRBD1 aligns across 8 bases. The CDR3 length is 12 residues. With 5 bases clipped from V and 7 bases from J, the junction kept 3 bases outside the gene matches. Per germline, CDR1 MNHEY and CDR2 SVGAGI. The CDR3 DNA reads as TGTGCCAGCAGTCGGACAGGGTTTGAAGCTTTCTTT. Its translation is CASSRTGFEAFF.

DNA for the CDR3: TGTGCCAGCAGTTCCGAGACAGGAAGCGGCTACACCTTC. It translates to CASSSETGSGYTF. This chain joins TRBV12-3 or TRBV12-4 and TRBJ1-2; maybe TRBD1 (6 bases). The CDR3 totals 13 residues. Trimming removed 4 bases from V and 8 bases from J, with 14 bases in between.

The rearrangement uses TRBV25-1 and TRBJ1-2; D is unresolved. The CDR3 sequence is 13 residues long. Germline V CDR1 and CDR2: MGHDK, SYGVNS. V lost 8 bases to trimming and J lost 1 base, with 11 bases between them. The CDR3 region has the DNA TGTGCCAGCCGAAACCCCTTTAACTATGGCTACACCTTC. Its translation: CASRNPFNYGYTF.

In its sample, this clone was seen once. The chain employs TRBV5-4 and TRBJ1-2; D is possibly TRBD1 (6 bases). The CDR3 runs to 14 residues. CDR1 is SGHNT and CDR2 is YYREEE in the germline V gene (reference sequence). With 4 bases removed from V and 7 bases from J, the gap between germline ends came to 17 bases. CDR3 amino acids: CASSTPPQGSGYTF. In DNA form, the CDR3 reads TGTGCCAGCAGCACCCCACCTCAGGGGAGTGGCTACACCTTC.

This clone has a handful of counts. V and J are TRBV9 and TRBJ2-1; a possible D gene is TRBD1 (7 bases). Per the germline V gene, CDR1 is SGDLS and CDR2 is YYNGEE. Trimming removed 7 bases at V and 7 bases at J, with 18 bases between. The CDR3 contains 14 residues. In DNA form, the CDR3 reads TGTGCCAGCCAGTCAGGGGGGAAGGGTAATGAGCAGTTCTTC. Translated: CASQSGGKGNEQFF.

This clone was picked up one time. This chain links TRBV12-3 or TRBV12-4 with TRBJ1-2; D remains unclear. This CDR3 has 10 amino acids. Trimming removed 3 bases at V and 14 bases at J, with 10 bases between. CDR3 residues: CASSLVGITF. CDR3 bases: TGTGCCAGCAGTTTGGTCGGAATAACCTTC.

The rearrangement uses TRBV9 and TRBJ2-2, with unresolved D. Trimming shortened V by 3 bases and J by 1 base, and 4 bases separated the two germline ends. The germline V gene has CDR1 SGDLS and CDR2 YYNGEE. This CDR3 contains 13 residues. CDR3 DNA sequence: TGTGCCAGCAGCGCTGAGAACACCGGGGAGCTGTTTTTT. Translating it yields CASSAENTGELFF.

V usage is TRBV4-1 and J usage is TRBJ2-6; possibly TRBD1 or TRBD2 for D (5 bases each). This CDR3 has 20 residues. CDR1 and CDR2 (germline): MGHRA, YSYEKL. With 1 base removed from V and 0 bases from J, the gap between germline ends came to 19 bases. CDR3 region: CASSQGGAGTLRSGANVLTF. CDR3 nucleotide sequence: TGCGCCAGCAGCCAAGGAGGGGCAGGGACCTTACGCTCTGGGGCCAACGTCCTGACTTTC.

This chain links TRBV5-4 with TRBJ2-3; D not resolved. Germline V gene lookup returns CDR1 SGHNT and CDR2 YYREEE (reference sequence). V shed 2 bases and J shed 2 bases, with 12 bases lying between them. The CDR3 loop spans 15 amino acids. DNA of the CDR3: TGTGCCAGCAGCTTCCGGGTCCATACCACAGATACGCAGTATTTT. It encodes CASSFRVHTTDTQYF.

The chain recombines TRBV19 with TRBJ1-1; D gene ambiguous. V was cut by 4 bases and J by 0 bases, with 6 bases left in between. Germline values: CDR1 LNHDA, CDR2 SQIVND (reference sequence). CDR3 size: 13 residues. CDR3 sequence: CASSTLMNTEAFF. CDR3 nucleotides: TGTGCCAGTAGTACCCTCATGAACACTGAAGCTTTCTTT. Combining the CDR3 with reference TRBV19 and TRBJ1-1 gives the whole variable domain DGGITQSPKYLFRKEGQNVTLSCEQNLNHDAMYWYRQDPGQGLRLIYYSQIVNDFQKGDIAEGYSVSREKKESFPLTVTSAQKNPTAFYLCASSTLMNTEAFFGQGTRLTVV.

This clone was picked up a small number of times. The gene calls are TRBV6-6 and TRBJ2-7, with 7 bases identical to TRBD1. In germline, CDR1 is MNHNY, CDR2 SVGAGI (reference sequence). With 6 bases clipped from V and 5 bases from J, the junction kept 7 bases outside the gene matches. The CDR3 is made up of 13 amino acids. The CDR3 DNA reads TGTGCCAGCAGGGAAGGGGGCTTAAACGAGCAGTACTTC. The encoded protein is CASREGGLNEQYF.

This sequence joins TRBV6-2 or TRBV6-3 and TRBJ2-7; 11 bases are a match to TRBD2. The germline gives CDR1 MNHEY, CDR2 SVGEGT. The CDR3 contains 17 residues. The trim removed 3 bases at V and 0 bases at J, leaving 7 bases unmatched. The CDR3 is CASSYAASGGYSYEQYF. DNA of the CDR3: TGTGCCAGCAGTTATGCGGCTAGCGGGGGGTACTCCTACGAGCAGTACTTC.

The chain uses TRBV2 and TRBJ2-5; D could derive from TRBD1 or TRBD2 (5 bases each). CDR1 is SNHLY, CDR2 FYNNEI, per germline. Trimming took off 6 bases at V and 5 bases at J, with 10 bases between the two ends. This CDR3 spans 12 amino acids. This CDR3 reads CASRGVGETQYF. In DNA, the CDR3 is TGTGCCAGCAGGGGGGTTGGGGAGACCCAGTACTTC.

The chain links TRBV3-1 (or the pseudogene TRBV3-2) to TRBJ2-2; 14 bases match TRBD2. The germline V gene encodes CDR1 LGHDT and CDR2 YNNKEL (reference sequence). The ends lost 4 bases at V and 0 bases at J; junction bases unmatched: 4. This CDR3 is 18 amino acids long. Written as DNA, the CDR3 is TGTGCCAGCAGCCGGCGGACTAGCGGGGGGACGAACACCGGGGAGCTGTTTTTT. Amino acids: CASSRRTSGGTNTGELFF.

In this sample, this clone turned up many times. The chain links TRBV10-2 to TRBJ1-5; D is possibly TRBD1 (6 bases). V was shortened by 3 bases and J by 1 base, with 7 bases between the two germline ends. This CDR3 has 14 residues. Looked up from germline, CDR1 is WSHSY and CDR2 is SAAADI. CDR3 bases: TGCGCCAGCAGTGACGGACAGAGCAATCAGCCCCAGCATTTT. Amino acid sequence: CASSDGQSNQPQHF.

This chain uses TRBV6-1 with TRBJ2-7; the D gene is possibly TRBD1 (6 bases). V lost 2 bases, J lost 3 bases, and 14 bases lay in between. Germline values: CDR1 MNHNS, CDR2 SASEGT. CDR3 length: 15 residues. The CDR3, as DNA: TGTGCCAGCAGTGAATATGACAGGCTTATCTACGAGCAGTACTTC. Its protein product is CASSEYDRLIYEQYF.

The chain has TRBV18 and TRBJ1-1; unclear D gene. The germline V gene encodes CDR1 KGHSH and CDR2 LQKENI. Trimming cost V 5 bases and J 5 bases, with 9 bases left between them. The CDR3 is 12 amino acids. DNA of the CDR3: TGTGCCAGCTCATCCCGACGAACTGAAGCTTTCTTT. Its translation is CASSSRRTEAFF.

The chain has TRBV30 and TRBJ2-7; D is unclear. The CDR3 extends over 11 amino acids. Germline values: CDR1 GTSNPN, CDR2 SVGIG (reference sequence). DNA of the CDR3: TGTGCATCCCGTGGAGCTCTCGAGCAGTACTTC. Translated: CASRGALEQYF.

V gene TRBV28 combines with J gene TRBJ2-7, with 7 nucleotides matching TRBD1. Germline V gene data show CDR1 as MDHEN and CDR2 as SYDVKM. Trimming removed 5 bases from V and 5 bases from J; junction bases left unmatched: 9. The CDR3 covers 14 residues. CDR3 loop: CASSQISTGNEQYF. The CDR3, as DNA: TGTGCCAGCAGTCAAATCTCGACAGGGAACGAGCAGTACTTC.

J is TRBJ1-2 and V is TRBV5-4; tentatively, D is TRBD1 (5 bases). Trimming stripped 2 bases from V and 3 bases from J, with 8 bases between. Germline assignment: CDR1 SGHNT and CDR2 YYREEE (reference sequence). The CDR3 contains 13 residues. Here the CDR3 reads CASSFGTYYGYTF. DNA of the CDR3: TGTGCCAGCAGCTTCGGGACCTACTATGGCTACACCTTC.

The rearrangement links TRBV3-1 (or the pseudogene TRBV3-2) to TRBJ1-1; tentative D call: TRBD1 (6 bases). The CDR3 runs 16 residues. Looked up from germline, CDR1 is LGHDT and CDR2 is YNNKEL (reference sequence). V lost 4 bases and J 3 bases, leaving 18 bases between the germline ends. DNA for the CDR3: TGTGCCAGCAGCCCACGGGACAAACCAAAGGACACTGAAGCTTTCTTT. It codes for CASSPRDKPKDTEAFF.

The chain has TRBV4-1 and TRBJ2-1; weak D call: TRBD1 (5 bases). Germline CDR1 is MGHRA and CDR2 is YSYEKL. The germline V and J ends were trimmed by 2 bases and 7 bases, with 18 bases remaining between them. CDR3 length equals 16 residues. The CDR3 here is CASSQRGSVGSNEQFF. In nucleotides, the CDR3 is TGCGCCAGCAGCCAAAGGGGTTCGGTTGGGTCTAATGAGCAGTTCTTC.

The chain carries TRBV7-9 and TRBJ2-3; D tentatively fits TRBD1 or TRBD2 (5 bases each). The V gene lost 4 bases and the J gene lost 11 bases, with 19 bases spanning the gap. In germline, CDR1 is SEHNR, CDR2 FQNEAQ (reference sequence). The CDR3 contains 14 residues. The CDR3 is CASSSGQKGSLQYF. Here the CDR3 DNA reads TGTGCCAGCAGCTCAGGCCAGAAGGGGAGCCTGCAGTATTTT.